A selection of T cell receptor beta chains follows, all from one sample in a study of T cells in Graves' hyperthyroidism and ophthalmopathy. TCRdb reanalysed the multiplex PCR reads using MiXCR and keeps one entry per CDR3 protein. The profile shows about 480,000 distinct CDR3 sequences, roughly 23% of them singletons. Input material: blood. The receptors here all came from an older woman with Graves' ophthalmopathy. Both conserved end residues are part of each CDR3. Fields, in order: CDR3 protein, CDR3 DNA, clone size, D gene, V gene, J gene. A D gene is named only where the DNA matches it firmly. Some rows mark clone size as missing; the rest say once, few, many or name a class of expanded clone.

CDR3aa: CATSRDVAGGSPLHF
CDR3nt: TGTGCCACCAGCAGAGATGTGGCAGGGGGATCACCCCTCCACTTT
abundance: .
d_gene: TRBD1
v_gene: TRBV15
j_gene: TRBJ1-6

CDR3aa: CASRPDFIGELFF
CDR3nt: TGTGCCAGCAGACCGGACTTTATCGGGGAGCTGTTTTTT
abundance: few
d_gene: .
v_gene: TRBV13
j_gene: TRBJ2-2

CDR3aa: CSATQGMETQYF
CDR3nt: TGCAGTGCTACACAGGGTATGGAGACCCAGTACTTC
abundance: .
d_gene: .
v_gene: TRBV20-1
j_gene: TRBJ2-5

CDR3aa: CATSEGAREKLFF
CDR3nt: TGTGCCACCAGTGAGGGGGCGCGGGAAAAACTGTTTTTT
abundance: many
d_gene: .
v_gene: TRBV24-1
j_gene: TRBJ1-4

CDR3aa: CASSALAGGEYEQYF
CDR3nt: TGTGCCAGCAGCGCACTAGCGGGAGGAGAATACGAGCAGTACTTC
abundance: .
d_gene: TRBD2
v_gene: TRBV3-1
j_gene: TRBJ2-7

CDR3aa: CASRRPGGTDTQYF
CDR3nt: TGCGCCAGTAGACGACCCGGTGGCACAGATACGCAGTATTTT
abundance: many
d_gene: .
v_gene: TRBV5-1
j_gene: TRBJ2-3

CDR3aa: CASSRPLSGNTIYF
CDR3nt: TGTGCCAGCAGTCGCCCGCTCTCTGGAAACACCATATATTTT
abundance: .
d_gene: .
v_gene: TRBV6-1
j_gene: TRBJ1-3

CDR3aa: CAWSGRGKGGYTF
CDR3nt: TGTGCCTGGAGCGGGAGGGGGAAGGGTGGCTACACCTTC
abundance: once
d_gene: .
v_gene: TRBV30
j_gene: TRBJ1-2

CDR3aa: CASTPSTGARYGYTF
CDR3nt: TGTGCCAGTACCCCCTCCACAGGGGCAAGGTATGGCTACACCTTC
abundance: .
d_gene: TRBD1
v_gene: TRBV19
j_gene: TRBJ1-2

CDR3aa: CASSFRRGTYNKQFF
CDR3nt: TGTGCTAGCAGCTTCCGGCGGGGAACCTACAATAAGCAGTTCTTC
abundance: .
d_gene: .
v_gene: TRBV7-7
j_gene: TRBJ2-1

CDR3aa: CAWLYPGNTEAFF
CDR3nt: TGTGCCTGGTTGTATCCTGGGAACACTGAAGCTTTCTTT
abundance: few
d_gene: .
v_gene: TRBV30
j_gene: TRBJ1-1

CDR3aa: CASSDGGQTYEQYF
CDR3nt: TGCGCCAGCAGTGATGGAGGGCAGACCTACGAGCAGTACTTC
abundance: .
d_gene: .
v_gene: TRBV10-1
j_gene: TRBJ2-7

CDR3aa: CASRLDPGQPQHF
CDR3nt: TGCGCCAGCAGATTGGACCCGGGTCAGCCCCAGCATTTT
abundance: .
d_gene: .
v_gene: TRBV5-1
j_gene: TRBJ1-5

CDR3aa: CSARVAGAAETQYF
CDR3nt: TGCAGTGCTAGAGTAGCGGGAGCGGCAGAGACCCAGTACTTC
abundance: few
d_gene: TRBD2
v_gene: TRBV20-1
j_gene: TRBJ2-5

CDR3aa: CATSDQGRGYTF
CDR3nt: TGTGCCACCAGTGACCAGGGACGCGGCTACACCTTC
abundance: .
d_gene: .
v_gene: TRBV24-1
j_gene: TRBJ1-2

CDR3aa: CASSKSWPPTDTQYF
CDR3nt: TGTGCCAGCAGTAAGAGCTGGCCTCCTACAGATACGCAGTATTTT
abundance: many
d_gene: .
v_gene: TRBV2
j_gene: TRBJ2-3

CDR3aa: CASSLVVTGGSGYTF
CDR3nt: TGTGCCAGCAGTTTAGTCGTGACAGGGGGCAGTGGCTACACCTTC
abundance: many
d_gene: TRBD1
v_gene: TRBV12-3/TRBV12-4
j_gene: TRBJ1-2

CDR3aa: CASSLGLTGNEQFF
CDR3nt: TGTGCCAGCAGCTTAGGGTTGACGGGGAATGAGCAGTTCTTC
abundance: .
d_gene: .
v_gene: TRBV7-2
j_gene: TRBJ2-1

CDR3aa: CASSQEDRGQFSTDTQYF
CDR3nt: TGTGCCAGCAGCCAGGAAGACCGGGGGCAATTTAGCACAGATACGCAGTATTTT
abundance: few
d_gene: .
v_gene: TRBV3-1
j_gene: TRBJ2-3

CDR3aa: CASSGQGVRNEQFF
CDR3nt: TGCGCCAGCAGTGGGCAAGGGGTTCGCAATGAGCAGTTCTTC
abundance: .
d_gene: .
v_gene: TRBV10-2
j_gene: TRBJ2-1

CDR3aa: CASSSQPIITGELFF
CDR3nt: TGTGCCAGCAGCTCGCAACCTATTATCACCGGGGAGCTGTTTTTT
abundance: .
d_gene: .
v_gene: TRBV7-6
j_gene: TRBJ2-2

CDR3aa: CASSSGLSYNSPLHF
CDR3nt: TGTGCCAGCAGTTCAGGGCTTTCCTATAATTCACCCCTCCACTTT
abundance: few
d_gene: .
v_gene: TRBV6-1
j_gene: TRBJ1-6

CDR3aa: CASSLDYPPYEQYF
CDR3nt: TGCGCCAGCAGCTTGGACTATCCGCCCTACGAGCAGTACTTC
abundance: .
d_gene: .
v_gene: TRBV5-1
j_gene: TRBJ2-7